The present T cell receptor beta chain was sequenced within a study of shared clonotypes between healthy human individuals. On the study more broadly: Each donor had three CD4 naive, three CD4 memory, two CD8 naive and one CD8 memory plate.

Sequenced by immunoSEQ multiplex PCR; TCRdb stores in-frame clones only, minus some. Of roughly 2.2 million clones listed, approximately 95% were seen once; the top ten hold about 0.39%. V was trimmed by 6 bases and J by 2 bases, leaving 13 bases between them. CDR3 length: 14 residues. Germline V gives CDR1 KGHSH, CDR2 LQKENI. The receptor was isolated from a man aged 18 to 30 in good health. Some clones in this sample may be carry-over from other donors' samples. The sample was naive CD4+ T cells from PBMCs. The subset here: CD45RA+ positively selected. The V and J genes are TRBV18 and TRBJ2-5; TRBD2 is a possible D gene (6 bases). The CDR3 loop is CASSVIAVQETQYF. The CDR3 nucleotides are TGTGCCAGCTCCGTTATAGCGGTACAAGAGACCCAGTACTTC.